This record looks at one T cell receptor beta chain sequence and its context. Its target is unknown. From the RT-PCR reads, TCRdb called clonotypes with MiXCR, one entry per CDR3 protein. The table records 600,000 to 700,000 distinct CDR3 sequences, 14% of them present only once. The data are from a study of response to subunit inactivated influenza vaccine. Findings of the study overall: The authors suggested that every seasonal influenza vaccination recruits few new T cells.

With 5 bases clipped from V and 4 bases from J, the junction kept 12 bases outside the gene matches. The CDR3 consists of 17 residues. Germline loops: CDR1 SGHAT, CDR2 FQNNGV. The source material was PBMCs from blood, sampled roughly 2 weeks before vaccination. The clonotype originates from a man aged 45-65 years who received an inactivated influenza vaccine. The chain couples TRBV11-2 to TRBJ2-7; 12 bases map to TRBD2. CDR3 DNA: TGTGCCAGCAGCCCTACCCGACTAGCGGGAGTGTTATACGAGCAGTACTTC. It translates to CASSPTRLAGVLYEQYF.